This TCR beta chain came from a study of ipilimumab plus nivolumab after autologous stem cell transplantation. The study's findings and limits: Authors suggest TCR repertoire, Treg phenotype and gut microbiota support further study.

Clones were read by immunoSEQ multiplex PCR, and TCRdb kept only the in-frame ones, dropping some. The sample contains over 75,000 clones, nearly 85% of which appear only once. Comment on this clone: Its antigen is as yet unknown.

V trimming: 1 base; J trimming: 4 bases; junction bases outside the gene matches: 3. The CDR3 runs 16 residues. Germline CDR1 reads SGHDN; CDR2 reads FVKESK. The chain employs TRBV14 and TRBJ2-1; TRBD2 matches 11 bases. The sequencing used PBMCs, collected in a trial of ipilimumab plus nivolumab as post-transplant consolidation. This receptor was identified in a male donor with diffuse large B-cell lymphoma. Here the CDR3 reads CASSQGSGGAYNEQFF. The DNA for the CDR3 is TGTGCCAGCAGCCAAGGTAGCGGGGGGGCGTACAATGAGCAGTTCTTC. The full variable domain, completed using reference TRBV14 and TRBJ2-1, is EAGVTQFPSHSVIEKGQTVTLRCDPISGHDNLYWYRRVMGKEIKFLLHFVKESKQDESGMPNNRFLAERTGGTYSTLKVQPAELEDSGVYFCASSQGSGGAYNEQFFGPGTRLTVL.